This T cell receptor beta chain is from a study of metastatic and nonmetastatic thyroid tumors. Study overall: Repertoire data that came from the blood and tumor or nodule tissue of malignant and benign thyroid patients were compared. Broader study findings: In both blood and tumor samples, TCR beta diversity was reported significantly higher for malignant than benign nodules.

Per the original methods: The study's classifier, a distant-metastasis tool for papillary thyroid cancer, was built using CDR3 differences across clinicopathological groups. TCRdb reanalyzed the PCR reads with MiXCR. TCRdb, not the authors, supplied the V and J calls. The top ten clones hold 11% of a sample with about 6,000 clones, about 16% of them seen once. Concerning this clone: The antigen remains undetermined. Just one base apart from a much larger clone, this may be a read error.

Nobody among the patients had been given any treatment before thyroid surgery. J gave up 7 bases and V 0 bases, and 3 bases lay outside the gene matches. The CDR3 length is 14 residues. Germline CDR1 and CDR2: SGHNT and YYREEE (reference sequence). The chain recombines TRBV5-4 with TRBJ2-1; 8 bases map to TRBD1. The origin of this receptor is a male donor with papillary thyroid cancer or a benign thyroid nodule (not recorded which). Some clones in this sample may be carry-over from other donors' samples. The sample taken for sequencing was tumor tissue. CDR3: CASSLAYRGNEQFF. The CDR3 DNA sequence: TGTGCCAGCAGCTTGGCGTACAGGGGGAATGAGCAGTTCTTC.